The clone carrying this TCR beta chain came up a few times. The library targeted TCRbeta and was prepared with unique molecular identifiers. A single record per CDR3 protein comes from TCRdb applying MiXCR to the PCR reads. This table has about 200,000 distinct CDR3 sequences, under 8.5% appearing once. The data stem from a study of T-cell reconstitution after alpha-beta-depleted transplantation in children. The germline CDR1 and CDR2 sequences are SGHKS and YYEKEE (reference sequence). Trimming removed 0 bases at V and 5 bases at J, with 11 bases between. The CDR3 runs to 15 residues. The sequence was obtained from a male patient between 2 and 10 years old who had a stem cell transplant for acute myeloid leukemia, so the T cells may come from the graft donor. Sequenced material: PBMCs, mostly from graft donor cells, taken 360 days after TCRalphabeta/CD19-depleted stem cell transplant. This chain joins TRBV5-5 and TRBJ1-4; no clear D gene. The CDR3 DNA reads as TGTGCCAGCAGCTTGGGGGCGGTTTCAAATGAAAAACTGTTTTTT. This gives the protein CASSLGAVSNEKLFF.